The next 19 T cell receptor beta chains were all read from a single sample in a study of blood T cell repertoires in COVID-19 (dated by TCRdb to about 2020). Libraries were constructed by the immunoSEQ multiplex PCR assay. The immuneACCESS repertoire file appears here via TCRdb, limited to in-frame rearrangements. These files lack a portion of the clones; in checked studies, under half of the deficit traces to unresolved V genes, and the cause of the others is not known. The sample yields 100,000 or so clones; around four fifths were counted once. The ten most abundant clones make up under 15% of the sample. Sequencing input: peripheral blood. These receptors were taken from a man over 45 with active or convalescent COVID-19.

To note about this clone: One junction end does not reproduce the germline sequence, and a read error may be involved. This sequence joins TRBV6-2 or TRBV6-3 and TRBJ2-7; D may be TRBD1 (5 bases). CDR1 and CDR2 (germline): MNHEY, SVGEGT. CDR3 size: 13 residues. The CDR3, as DNA: TGTGCCAGCAGTTACTCGAAGGGGCACGAGGAGTACTTC. Translation: CASSYSKGHEEYF.

J is TRBJ1-1 and V is TRBV7-9, with D possibly matching TRBD1 (6 bases). This CDR3 region has 12 residues. Trimming took 6 bases from V and 1 from J, leaving 6 bases between them. The germline V gene encodes CDR1 SEHNR and CDR2 FQNEAQ (reference sequence). The CDR3 bases are TGTGCCAGCAGGGGACAGAACACTGAAGCTTTCTTT. It yields the protein CASRGQNTEAFF. The full variable domain, in which reference TRBV7-9 and TRBJ1-1 provide the parts outside the CDR3, is DTGVSQNPRHKITKRGQNVTFRCDPISEHNRLYWYRQTLGQGPEFLTYFQNEAQLEKSRLLSDRFSAERPKGSFSTLEIQRTEQGDSAMYLCASRGQNTEAFFGQGTRLTVV.

V and J are TRBV24-1 and TRBJ2-3; a weak D match, TRBD2 (6 bases). This CDR3 comprises 15 residues. Germline values: CDR1 KGHDR, CDR2 SFDVKD. The germline V and J ends were trimmed by 4 bases and 5 bases, with 15 bases remaining between them. The CDR3 region has the DNA TGTGCCACCAGTGAGACCGGGGGATATGGAGATACGCAGTATTTT. This translates into CATSETGGYGDTQYF.

The V call is TRBV3-1 (or the pseudogene TRBV3-2), the J call TRBJ2-1; 9 nucleotides agree with TRBD1. The CDR3 has 15 residues. From germline, CDR1 is LGHDT and CDR2 YNNKEL (reference sequence). Unmatched junction bases numbered 7, after V lost 4 bases and J lost 6 bases. The CDR3 sequence: CASSLSGGQGNEQFF. As DNA, the CDR3 is TGTGCCAGCAGCCTTTCCGGGGGACAGGGCAATGAGCAGTTCTTC.

The genes are TRBV27 and TRBJ2-7; 8 bases are shared with TRBD2. This CDR3 has 14 residues. With 5 bases clipped from V and 4 bases from J, the junction kept 7 bases outside the gene matches. CDR1 and CDR2 (germline): MNHEY, SMNVEV (reference sequence). The CDR3 is CASSRQGLDYEQYF. CDR3 bases: TGTGCCAGCAGTCGCCAGGGACTAGATTACGAGCAGTACTTC.

The CDR3 reads CATSRGLLNQPQHF. CDR3 coding DNA: TGTGCCACCAGCAGAGGTTTACTGAATCAGCCCCAGCATTTT. The V call is TRBV15, the J call TRBJ1-5; D unresolved. The CDR3 spans 14 residues. Trimming cost V 1 base and J 4 bases, with 8 bases left between them. CDR1 LNHNV and CDR2 YYDKDF come from the germline V gene (reference sequence).

V gene TRBV6-5 combines with J gene TRBJ2-1, with D possibly being TRBD1 (5 bases). Trimming left V 6 bases short and J 3 bases short, with 9 bases between. Germline CDR1 reads MNHEY; CDR2 reads SVGAGI. The CDR3 is made up of 13 amino acids. The CDR3 protein is CASRQDSYNEQFF. Here the CDR3 DNA reads TGTGCCAGCAGACAAGACAGCTACAATGAGCAGTTCTTC.

The rearrangement uses TRBV7-8 and TRBJ2-1; tentative D call: TRBD1 (6 bases). V lost 7 bases, J lost 7 bases, and 14 bases lay in between. CDR3 length: 13 amino acids. Germline loops: CDR1 SGHVS, CDR2 FQNEAQ. CDR3 in DNA: TGTGCCAGCACCACTAACAGGGAAAATGAGCAGTTCTTC. Translation: CASTTNRENEQFF.

The V gene is TRBV5-4, the J gene TRBJ2-5, with D perhaps TRBD1 (5 bases). This CDR3 spans 15 amino acids. Germline V gives CDR1 SGHNT, CDR2 YYREEE (reference sequence). V shed 1 base and J shed 7 bases, with 17 bases lying between them. The CDR3 coding sequence is TGTGCCAGCAGCTTGAGGGGTACAGGCTGGGGGACCCAGTACTTC. Translated, it gives CASSLRGTGWGTQYF.

In this sample, this clone turned up once. The chain uses TRBV6-1 and TRBJ2-2, with 10 positions matching TRBD2. Germline CDR1 MNHNS, CDR2 SASEGT. This CDR3 is 18 amino acids long. V was clipped by 0 bases and J by 1 base; unmatched bases: 5. In DNA form, the CDR3 reads TGTGCCAGCAGTGAAGCTAGGGGACTAGCGCTGAACACCGGGGAGCTGTTTTTT. Protein: CASSEARGLALNTGELFF.

V is TRBV28 and J is TRBJ1-4; 8 bases are shared with TRBD1. Germline V CDR1 and CDR2: MDHEN, SYDVKM. The V gene end was trimmed by 6 bases and the J gene end by 5 bases; junction bases not matched to a gene: 5. The CDR3 is 14 residues long. The DNA of the CDR3 is TGTGCCAGCAGGGGAAGACAGGGGAATGAAAAACTGTTTTTT. This encodes CASRGRQGNEKLFF.

This chain joins TRBV27 and TRBJ2-1, with TRBD2 identical over 8 bases. CDR3 length: 16 amino acids. V dropped 5 bases and J dropped 5; count of bases not matched to a gene: 11. Germline-derived CDR1 and CDR2 are MNHEY and SMNVEV (reference sequence). CDR3 in amino acids: CASSPSGGPLDNEQFF. The DNA of the CDR3 is TGTGCCAGCAGTCCCTCGGGAGGGCCTTTGGACAATGAGCAGTTCTTC.

This sequence joins TRBV11-2 and TRBJ2-1; D is unclear. In germline, CDR1 is SGHAT, CDR2 FQNNGV. The CDR3 spans 15 residues. Trimming pared 6 bases from V and 0 bases from J, leaving 12 bases between. The CDR3 is CASRNTPSSYNEQFF. The CDR3 region has the DNA TGTGCCAGCAGAAATACTCCTAGCTCCTACAATGAGCAGTTCTTC.

This clone was recorded a few times. This chain uses TRBV12-3 or TRBV12-4 with TRBJ2-5; no clear D. The CDR3 extends over 13 amino acids. V was trimmed by 3 bases and J by 5 bases, leaving 10 bases between them. In nucleotides, the CDR3 is TGTGCCAGCAGTTTTGAGACAACGGAGACCCAGTACTTC. Protein sequence: CASSFETTETQYF.

The CDR3 DNA reads TGTGCCAGCAGCGCCCGAGCGGAGGGGCTCTACAATGAGCAGTTCTTC. This gives the protein CASSARAEGLYNEQFF. The chain joins TRBV9 to TRBJ2-1; D may be TRBD2 (6 bases). Trimming took 3 bases from V and 3 from J, leaving 16 bases between them. This CDR3 spans 16 amino acids. Germline values: CDR1 SGDLS, CDR2 YYNGEE. Full variable domain (missing parts from reference TRBV9 and TRBJ2-1): DSGVTQTPKHLITATGQRVTLRCSPRSGDLSVYWYQQSLDQGLQFLIQYYNGEERAKGNILERFSAQQFPDLHSELNLSSLELGDSALYFCASSARAEGLYNEQFFGPGTRLTVL.

The V call is TRBV5-1, the J call TRBJ1-2; D is possibly TRBD1 (5 bases). Germline CDR1 reads SGHRS; CDR2 reads YFSETQ. Trimming left V 0 bases short and J 10 bases short, with 19 bases between. The CDR3 totals 15 residues. This CDR3 reads CASSLDTGRGGAYTF. CDR3 sequence (DNA): TGCGCCAGCAGCTTGGATACAGGCCGTGGTGGGGCCTACACCTTC.

V and J are TRBV4-1 and TRBJ2-7, with a possible D match to TRBD2 (5 bases). V was cut by 4 bases and J by 0 bases, with 13 bases left in between. This CDR3 region has 15 residues. Germline CDR1 and CDR2: MGHRA and YSYEKL. CDR3 DNA sequence: TGCGCCAGCAGCCGAACGGACTCAAGCTCCTACGAGCAGTACTTC. It encodes CASSRTDSSSYEQYF.

The chain is built from TRBV3-1 (or the pseudogene TRBV3-2) and TRBJ2-2; D uncertain. The CDR3 covers 14 residues. Trimming removed 1 base at V and 1 base at J, with 4 bases between. Germline-derived CDR1 and CDR2 are LGHDT and YNNKEL (reference sequence). CDR3: CASSQAVNTGELFF. In DNA form, the CDR3 reads TGTGCCAGCAGCCAAGCAGTGAACACCGGGGAGCTGTTTTTT.

V and J are TRBV5-1 and TRBJ2-6, with D maybe TRBD1 (6 bases). Germline V gene data show CDR1 as SGHRS and CDR2 as YFSETQ. This CDR3 is built from 14 residues. Trimming shortened V by 4 bases and J by 8 bases, and 13 bases separated the two germline ends. CDR3 sequence: CASSQSQGTNVLTF. Written as DNA, the CDR3 is TGCGCCAGCAGCCAGAGTCAGGGGACCAACGTCCTGACTTTC.